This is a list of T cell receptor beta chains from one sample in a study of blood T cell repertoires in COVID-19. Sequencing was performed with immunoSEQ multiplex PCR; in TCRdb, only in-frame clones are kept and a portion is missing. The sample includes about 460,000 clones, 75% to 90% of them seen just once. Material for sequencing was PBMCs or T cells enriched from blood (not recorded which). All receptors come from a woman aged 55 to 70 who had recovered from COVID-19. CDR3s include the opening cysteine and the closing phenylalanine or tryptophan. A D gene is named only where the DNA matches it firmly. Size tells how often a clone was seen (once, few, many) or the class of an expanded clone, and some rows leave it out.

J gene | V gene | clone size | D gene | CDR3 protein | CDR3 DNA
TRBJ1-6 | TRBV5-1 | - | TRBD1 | CASSSDRAGSPLHF | TGCGCCAGCAGCTCAGACAGGGCAGGGTCACCCCTCCACTTT
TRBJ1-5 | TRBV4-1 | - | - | CASSQEIRVGNQPQHF | TGCGCCAGCAGCCAAGAAATCAGGGTGGGCAATCAGCCCCAGCATTTT
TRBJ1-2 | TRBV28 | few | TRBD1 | CASSSSGQGEYGYTF | TGTGCCAGCAGTTCGTCGGGACAGGGGGAGTATGGCTACACCTTC
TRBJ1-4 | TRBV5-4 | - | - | CASSSTESNEKLFF | TGTGCCAGCAGCTCGACAGAGTCTAATGAAAAACTGTTTTTT
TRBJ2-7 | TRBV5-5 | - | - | CASSPPPGVDEQYF | TGTGCCAGCAGCCCTCCACCCGGGGTGGACGAGCAGTACTTC
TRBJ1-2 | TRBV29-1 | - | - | CSVDQLNPGEFGLGYTF | TGCAGCGTCGACCAACTAAACCCAGGGGAGTTTGGTCTTGGCTACACCTTC
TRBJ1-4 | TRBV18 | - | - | CASSARGDTTNEKLFF | TGTGCCAGCTCAGCCCGCGGGGATACAACTAATGAAAAACTGTTTTTT
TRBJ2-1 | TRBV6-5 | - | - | CASSWRTGRGEQFF | TGTGCCAGCAGTTGGAGGACAGGGAGGGGTGAGCAGTTCTTC
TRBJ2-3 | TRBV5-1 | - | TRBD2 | CASSLGAGDSDTQYF | TGCGCCAGCAGCTTGGGGGCGGGGGACTCAGATACGCAGTATTTT
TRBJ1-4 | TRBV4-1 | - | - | CASSPYPTGFNEKLFF | TGCGCCAGCAGCCCGTACCCGACAGGTTTTAATGAAAAACTGTTTTTT
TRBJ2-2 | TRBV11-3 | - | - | CASRTESNTGELFF | TGTGCCAGCAGGACAGAAAGTAACACCGGGGAGCTGTTTTTT
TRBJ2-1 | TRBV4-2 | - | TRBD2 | CASRGLAGAYNEQFF | TGTGCCAGCAGGGGATTAGCGGGGGCCTACAATGAGCAGTTCTTC
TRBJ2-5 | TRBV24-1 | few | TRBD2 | CATSDSGREETQYF | TGTGCCACCAGTGATTCAGGGAGGGAGGAGACCCAGTACTTC
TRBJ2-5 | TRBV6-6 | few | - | CASSRKTRTAKGETQYF | TGTGCCAGCAGTCGAAAGACCCGGACCGCCAAGGGGGAGACCCAGTACTTC
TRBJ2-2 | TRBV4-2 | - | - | CASSQETSLANTGELFF | TGTGCCAGCAGCCAAGAAACAAGTTTGGCGAACACCGGGGAGCTGTTTTTT
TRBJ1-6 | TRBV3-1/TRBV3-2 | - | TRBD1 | CASSPKGQGARSPLHF | TGTGCCAGCAGCCCAAAGGGACAGGGGGCGCGTTCACCCCTCCACTTT
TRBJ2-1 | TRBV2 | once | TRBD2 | CASNKGLAETYNEQFF | TGTGCCAGCAACAAGGGACTAGCGGAGACCTACAATGAGCAGTTCTTC
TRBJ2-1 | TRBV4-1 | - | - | CASSQARTVTYNEQFF | TGCGCCAGCAGCCAAGCCCGGACAGTTACATACAATGAGCAGTTCTTC
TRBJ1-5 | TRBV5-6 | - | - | CASSLDRDNQPQHF | TGTGCCAGCAGCTTGGACAGGGATAATCAGCCCCAGCATTTT
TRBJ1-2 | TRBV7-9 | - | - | CASKGGRFSHYGYTF | TGTGCCAGCAAGGGGGGGCGCTTCTCCCACTATGGCTACACCTTC
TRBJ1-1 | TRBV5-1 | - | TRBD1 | CASGRDSNTEAFF | TGCGCCAGCGGCCGGGACAGCAACACTGAAGCTTTCTTT
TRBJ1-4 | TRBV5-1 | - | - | CASKYSGVVEKLFF | TGCGCCAGCAAGTATTCTGGAGTGGTGGAAAAACTGTTTTTT
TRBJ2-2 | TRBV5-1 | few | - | CASSLGQGLNTGELFF | TGCGCCAGCAGCTTGGGGCAGGGGTTGAACACCGGGGAGCTGTTTTTT
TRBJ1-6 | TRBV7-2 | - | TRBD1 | CASSPQQGAESPLHF | TGTGCCAGCAGCCCCCAACAGGGGGCAGAATCACCCCTCCACTTT